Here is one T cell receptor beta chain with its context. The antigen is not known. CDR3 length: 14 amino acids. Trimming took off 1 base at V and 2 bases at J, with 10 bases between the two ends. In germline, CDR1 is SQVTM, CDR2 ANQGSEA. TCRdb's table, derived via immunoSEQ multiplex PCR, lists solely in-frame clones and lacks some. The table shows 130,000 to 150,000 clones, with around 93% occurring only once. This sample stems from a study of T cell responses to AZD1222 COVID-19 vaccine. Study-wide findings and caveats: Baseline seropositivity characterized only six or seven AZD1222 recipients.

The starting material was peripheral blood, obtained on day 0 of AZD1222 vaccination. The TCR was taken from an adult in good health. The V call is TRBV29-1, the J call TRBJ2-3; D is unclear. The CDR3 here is CSVEATLPTDTQYF. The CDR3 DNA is TGCAGCGTTGAAGCTACCCTACCCACAGATACGCAGTATTTT.